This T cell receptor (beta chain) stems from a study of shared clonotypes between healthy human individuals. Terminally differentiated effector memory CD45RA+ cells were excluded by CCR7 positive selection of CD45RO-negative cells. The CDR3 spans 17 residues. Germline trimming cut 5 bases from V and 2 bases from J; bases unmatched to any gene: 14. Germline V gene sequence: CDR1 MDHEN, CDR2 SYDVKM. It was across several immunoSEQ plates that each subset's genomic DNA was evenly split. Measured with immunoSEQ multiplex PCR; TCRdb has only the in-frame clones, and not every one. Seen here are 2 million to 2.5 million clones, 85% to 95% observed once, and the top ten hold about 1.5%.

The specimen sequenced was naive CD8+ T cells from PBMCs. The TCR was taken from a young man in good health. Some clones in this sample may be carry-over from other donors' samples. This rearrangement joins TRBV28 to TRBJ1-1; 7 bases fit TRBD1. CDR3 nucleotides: TGTGCCAGCAGTCTCCCCTACCACGACAGGGTAAACACTGAAGCTTTCTTT. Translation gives CASSLPYHDRVNTEAFF.